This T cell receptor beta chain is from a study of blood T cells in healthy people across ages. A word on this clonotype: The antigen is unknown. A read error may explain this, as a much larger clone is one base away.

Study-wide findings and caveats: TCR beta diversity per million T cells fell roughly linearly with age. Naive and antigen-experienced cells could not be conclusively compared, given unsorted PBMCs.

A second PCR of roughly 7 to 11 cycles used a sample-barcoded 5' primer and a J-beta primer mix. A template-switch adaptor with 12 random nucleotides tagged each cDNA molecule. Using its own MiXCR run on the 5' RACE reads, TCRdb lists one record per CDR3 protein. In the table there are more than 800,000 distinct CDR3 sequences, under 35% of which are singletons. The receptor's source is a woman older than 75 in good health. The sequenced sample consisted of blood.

This CDR3 is CSAREGVSYERYF. For the CDR3, the DNA is TGCAGTGCTAGAGAAGGGGTTAGCTACGAGCGGTACTTC. J is TRBJ2-7 and V is TRBV20-1; TRBD1 is a possible D gene (5 bases). Germline V gene sequence: CDR1 DFQATT, CDR2 SNEGSKA (reference sequence). This CDR3 is built from 13 residues.